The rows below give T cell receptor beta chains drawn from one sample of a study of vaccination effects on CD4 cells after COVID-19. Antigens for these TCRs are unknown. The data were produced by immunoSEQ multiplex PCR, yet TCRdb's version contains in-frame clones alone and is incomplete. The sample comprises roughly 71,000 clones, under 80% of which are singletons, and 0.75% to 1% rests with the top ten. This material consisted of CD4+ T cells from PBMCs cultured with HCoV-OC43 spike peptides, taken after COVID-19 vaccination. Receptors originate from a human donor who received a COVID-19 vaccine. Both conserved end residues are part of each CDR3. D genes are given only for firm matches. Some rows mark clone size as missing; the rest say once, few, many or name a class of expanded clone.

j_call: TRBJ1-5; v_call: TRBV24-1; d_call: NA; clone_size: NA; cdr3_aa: CATSESTESRGKSNQPQHF; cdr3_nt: TGTGCCACCAGTGAATCCACTGAGAGCCGGGGGAAGAGCAATCAGCCCCAGCATTTT
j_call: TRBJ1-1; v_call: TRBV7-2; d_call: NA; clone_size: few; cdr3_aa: CASSLWQGSTEAFF; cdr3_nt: TGTGCCAGCAGCTTATGGCAGGGCTCCACTGAAGCTTTCTTT
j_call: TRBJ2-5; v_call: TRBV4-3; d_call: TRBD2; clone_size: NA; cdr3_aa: CASSQVGLAGGRGETQYF; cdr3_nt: TGCGCCAGCAGCCAAGTAGGGCTAGCGGGGGGTCGGGGGGAGACCCAGTACTTC
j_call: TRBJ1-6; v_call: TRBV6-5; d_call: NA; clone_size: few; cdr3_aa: CASSSRDYNSPLHF; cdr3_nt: TGTGCCAGCAGCTCCAGGGACTATAATTCACCCCTCCACTTT
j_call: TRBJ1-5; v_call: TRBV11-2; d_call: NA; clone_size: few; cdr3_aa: CASSLARGTYYSNQPQHF; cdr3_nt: TGTGCCAGCAGCTTAGCGAGGGGGACCTATTATAGCAATCAGCCCCAGCATTTT
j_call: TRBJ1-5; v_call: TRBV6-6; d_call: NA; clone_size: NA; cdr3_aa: CASSYWENQPQHF; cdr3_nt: TGTGCCAGCAGTTATTGGGAAAATCAGCCCCAGCATTTT
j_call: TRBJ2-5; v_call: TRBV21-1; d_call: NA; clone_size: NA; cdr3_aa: CASSKVSVTQYF; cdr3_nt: TGTGCCAGCAGCAAAGTGTCCGTGACCCAGTACTTC
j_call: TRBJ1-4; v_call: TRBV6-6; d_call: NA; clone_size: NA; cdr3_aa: CASSYVVIGAGEKLFF; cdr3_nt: TGTGCCAGCAGTTACGTTGTTATAGGGGCGGGGGAAAAACTGTTTTTT
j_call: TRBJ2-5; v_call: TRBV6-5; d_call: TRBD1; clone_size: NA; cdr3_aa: CASTTPGTGTQYF; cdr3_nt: TGTGCCAGCACCACCCCAGGGACAGGGACCCAGTACTTC
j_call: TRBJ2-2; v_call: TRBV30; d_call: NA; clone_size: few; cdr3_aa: CAWSVEGRGTGELFF; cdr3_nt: TGTGCCTGGAGTGTAGAGGGGAGGGGGACCGGGGAGCTGTTTTTT
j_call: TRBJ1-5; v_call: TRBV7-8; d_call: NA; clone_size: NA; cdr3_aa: CASSPGEVTGNQPQHF; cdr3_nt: TGTGCCAGCAGCCCGGGGGAGGTGACAGGCAATCAGCCCCAGCATTTT
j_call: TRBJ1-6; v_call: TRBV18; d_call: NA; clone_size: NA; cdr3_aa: CASSPQAGDNSPLHF; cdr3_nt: TGTGCCAGCTCACCCCAAGCTGGGGATAATTCACCCCTCCACTTT
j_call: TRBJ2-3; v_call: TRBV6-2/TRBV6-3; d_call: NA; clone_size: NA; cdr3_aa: CASSYKPTDTQYF; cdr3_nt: TGTGCCAGCAGTTACAAACCGACAGATACGCAGTATTTT
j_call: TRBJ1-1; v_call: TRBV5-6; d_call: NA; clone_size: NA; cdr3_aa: CASSLVSEAFF; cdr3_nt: TGTGCCAGCAGCTTGGTCTCTGAAGCTTTCTTT
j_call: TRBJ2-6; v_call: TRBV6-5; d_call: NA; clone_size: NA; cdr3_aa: CATLFSGANVLTF; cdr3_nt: TGTGCCACCCTCTTTTCTGGGGCCAACGTCCTGACTTTC
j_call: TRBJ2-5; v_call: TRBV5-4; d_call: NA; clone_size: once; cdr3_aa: CASSLAGYSKETQYF; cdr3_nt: TGTGCCAGCAGCTTGGCCGGCTACAGCAAAGAGACCCAGTACTTC
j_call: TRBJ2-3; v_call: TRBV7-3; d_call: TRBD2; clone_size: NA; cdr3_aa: CASSAGGTDTQYF; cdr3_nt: TGTGCCAGCAGCGCGGGGGGAACAGATACGCAGTATTTT
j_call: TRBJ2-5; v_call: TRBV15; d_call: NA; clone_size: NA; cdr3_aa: CATSRGYQETQYF; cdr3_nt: TGTGCCACCAGCAGGGGCTACCAAGAGACCCAGTACTTC
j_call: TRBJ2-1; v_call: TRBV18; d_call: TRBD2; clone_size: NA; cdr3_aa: CASSSNLAEYNEQFF; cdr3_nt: TGTGCCAGCTCTTCTAATCTAGCGGAGTACAATGAGCAGTTCTTC
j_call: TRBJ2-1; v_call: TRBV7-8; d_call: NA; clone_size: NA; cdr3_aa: CASSLSGGAALSYNEQFF; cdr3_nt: TGTGCCAGCAGCTTATCCGGAGGGGCAGCCCTCTCCTACAATGAGCAGTTCTTC